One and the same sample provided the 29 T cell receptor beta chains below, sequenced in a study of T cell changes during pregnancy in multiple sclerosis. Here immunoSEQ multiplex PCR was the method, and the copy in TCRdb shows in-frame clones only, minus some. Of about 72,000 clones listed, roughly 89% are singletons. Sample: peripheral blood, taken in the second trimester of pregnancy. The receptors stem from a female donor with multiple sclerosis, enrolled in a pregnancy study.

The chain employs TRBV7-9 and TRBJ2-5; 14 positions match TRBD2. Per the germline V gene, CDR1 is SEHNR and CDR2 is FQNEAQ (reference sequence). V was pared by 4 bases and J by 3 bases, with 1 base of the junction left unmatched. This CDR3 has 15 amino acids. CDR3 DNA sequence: TGTGCCAGCAGCTCGGGACTAGCGGGGGAAGAGACCCAGTACTTC. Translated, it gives CASSSGLAGEETQYF.

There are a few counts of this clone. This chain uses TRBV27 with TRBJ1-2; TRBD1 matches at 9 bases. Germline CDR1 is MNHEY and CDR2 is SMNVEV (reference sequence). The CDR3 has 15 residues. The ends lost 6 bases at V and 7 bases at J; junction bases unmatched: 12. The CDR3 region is CASRGAGTGRGGYTF. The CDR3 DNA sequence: TGTGCCAGCAGGGGAGCCGGGACAGGGAGAGGTGGCTACACCTTC.

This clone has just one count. The CDR3 DNA is TGTGCCATCAGTGATGTAGGGGGCCGCTACAATGAGCAGTTCTTC. Translated, it gives CAISDVGGRYNEQFF. The chain combines TRBV10-3 with TRBJ2-1; 7 positions match TRBD1. The CDR3 is made up of 15 amino acids. V shed 3 bases and J 3 bases; nucleotides not matched to a gene: 5. Germline V gene lookup returns CDR1 ENHRY and CDR2 SYGVKD.

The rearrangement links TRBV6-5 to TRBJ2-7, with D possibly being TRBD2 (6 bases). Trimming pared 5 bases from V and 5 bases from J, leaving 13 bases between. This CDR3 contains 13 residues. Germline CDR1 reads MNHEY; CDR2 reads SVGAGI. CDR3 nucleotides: TGTGCCAGCAGTCTCGCTAGCGACCACGAGCAGTACTTC. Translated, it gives CASSLASDHEQYF.

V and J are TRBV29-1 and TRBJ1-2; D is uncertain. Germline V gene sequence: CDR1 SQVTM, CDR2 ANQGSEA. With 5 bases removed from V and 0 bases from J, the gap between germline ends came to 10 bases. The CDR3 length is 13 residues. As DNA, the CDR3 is TGCAGCGTTCCCCCGGGGACTAACTATGGCTACACCTTC. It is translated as CSVPPGTNYGYTF.

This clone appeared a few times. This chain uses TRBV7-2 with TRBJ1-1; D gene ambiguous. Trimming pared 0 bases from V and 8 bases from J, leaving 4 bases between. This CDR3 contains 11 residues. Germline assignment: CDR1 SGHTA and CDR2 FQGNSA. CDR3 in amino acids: CASSLAQEAFF. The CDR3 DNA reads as TGTGCCAGCAGCTTAGCTCAGGAAGCTTTCTTT.

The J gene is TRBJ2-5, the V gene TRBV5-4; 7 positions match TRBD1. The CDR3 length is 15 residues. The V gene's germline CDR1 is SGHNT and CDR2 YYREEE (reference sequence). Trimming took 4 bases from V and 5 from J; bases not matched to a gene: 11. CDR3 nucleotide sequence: TGTGCCAGCAGCCCGAGACAGGGATCGGGTGAGACCCAGTACTTC. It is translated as CASSPRQGSGETQYF.

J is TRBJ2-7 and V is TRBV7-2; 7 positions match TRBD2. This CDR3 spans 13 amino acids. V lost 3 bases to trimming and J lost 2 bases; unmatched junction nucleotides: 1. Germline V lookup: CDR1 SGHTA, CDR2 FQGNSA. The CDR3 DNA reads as TGTGCCAGCAGCTTCGGGGGGACCTACGAGCAGTACTTC. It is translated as CASSFGGTYEQYF.

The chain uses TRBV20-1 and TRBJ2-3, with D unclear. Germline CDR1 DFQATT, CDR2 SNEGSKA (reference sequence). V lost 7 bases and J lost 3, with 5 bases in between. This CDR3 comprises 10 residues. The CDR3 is CSVETDTQYF. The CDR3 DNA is TGCAGTGTCGAGACAGATACGCAGTATTTT.

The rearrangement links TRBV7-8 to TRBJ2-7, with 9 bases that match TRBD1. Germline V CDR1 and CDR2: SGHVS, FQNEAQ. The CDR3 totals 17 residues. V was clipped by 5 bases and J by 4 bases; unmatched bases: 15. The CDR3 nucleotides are TGTGCCAGCAGCCCAGGTCACTTGGGACAGGGTGGGTACGAGCAGTACTTC. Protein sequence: CASSPGHLGQGGYEQYF.

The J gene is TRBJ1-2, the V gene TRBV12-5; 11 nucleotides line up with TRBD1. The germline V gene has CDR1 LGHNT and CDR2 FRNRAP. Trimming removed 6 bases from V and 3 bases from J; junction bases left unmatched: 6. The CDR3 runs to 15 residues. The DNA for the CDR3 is TGTGCTAGTGGCCCGGACAGGGGGCGACACTATGGCTACACCTTC. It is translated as CASGPDRGRHYGYTF.

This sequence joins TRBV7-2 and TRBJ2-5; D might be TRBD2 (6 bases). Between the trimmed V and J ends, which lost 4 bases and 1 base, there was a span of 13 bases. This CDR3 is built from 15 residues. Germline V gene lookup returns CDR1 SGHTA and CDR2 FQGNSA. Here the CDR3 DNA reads TGTGCCAGCAGCTCGATAGCGGAACCCCAAGAGACCCAGTACTTC. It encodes CASSSIAEPQETQYF.

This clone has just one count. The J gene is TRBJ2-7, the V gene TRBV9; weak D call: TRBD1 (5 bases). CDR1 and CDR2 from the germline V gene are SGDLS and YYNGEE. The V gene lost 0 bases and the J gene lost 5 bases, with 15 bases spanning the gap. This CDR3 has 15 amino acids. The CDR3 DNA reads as TGTGCCAGCAGCGTAGGGCAGGGCAGGTTCCACGAGCAGTACTTC. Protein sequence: CASSVGQGRFHEQYF.

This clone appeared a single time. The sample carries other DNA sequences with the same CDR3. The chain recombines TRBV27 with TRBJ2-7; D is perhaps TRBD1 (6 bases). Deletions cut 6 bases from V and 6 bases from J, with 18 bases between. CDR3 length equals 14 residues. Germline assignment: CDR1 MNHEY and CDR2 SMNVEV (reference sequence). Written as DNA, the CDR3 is TGTGCCAGCAGCACTCACCACAGGGCCTTCGAGCAGTACTTC. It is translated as CASSTHHRAFEQYF.

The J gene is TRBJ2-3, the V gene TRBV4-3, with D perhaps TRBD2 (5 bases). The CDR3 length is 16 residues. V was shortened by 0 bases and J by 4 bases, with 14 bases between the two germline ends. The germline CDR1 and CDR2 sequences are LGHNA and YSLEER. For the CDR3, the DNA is TGCGCCAGCAGCCAAGAAGGACGGAGGCAGGCAGATACGCAGTATTTT. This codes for CASSQEGRRQADTQYF.

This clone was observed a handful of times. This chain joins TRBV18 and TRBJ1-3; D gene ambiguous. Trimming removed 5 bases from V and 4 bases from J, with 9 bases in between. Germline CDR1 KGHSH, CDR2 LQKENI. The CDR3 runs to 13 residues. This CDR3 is CASSTGLGNTIYF. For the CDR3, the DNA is TGTGCCAGCTCAACGGGGTTAGGAAACACCATATATTTT.

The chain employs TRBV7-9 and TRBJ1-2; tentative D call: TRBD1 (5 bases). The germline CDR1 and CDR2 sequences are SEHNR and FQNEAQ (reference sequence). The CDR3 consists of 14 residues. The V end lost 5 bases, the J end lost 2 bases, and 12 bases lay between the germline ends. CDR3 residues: CASSQQQENYGYTF. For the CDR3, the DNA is TGTGCCAGCAGCCAACAACAGGAGAACTATGGCTACACCTTC. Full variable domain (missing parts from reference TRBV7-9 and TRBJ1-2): DTGVSQNPRHKITKRGQNVTFRCDPISEHNRLYWYRQTLGQGPEFLTYFQNEAQLEKSRLLSDRFSAERPKGSFSTLEIQRTEQGDSAMYLCASSQQQENYGYTFGSGTRLTVV.

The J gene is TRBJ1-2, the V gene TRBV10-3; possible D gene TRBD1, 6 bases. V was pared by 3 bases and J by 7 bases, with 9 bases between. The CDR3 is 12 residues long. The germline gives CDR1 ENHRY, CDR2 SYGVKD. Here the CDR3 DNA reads TGTGCCATCAGTGAAGGGGGGGGTGGCTACACCTTC. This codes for CAISEGGGGYTF.

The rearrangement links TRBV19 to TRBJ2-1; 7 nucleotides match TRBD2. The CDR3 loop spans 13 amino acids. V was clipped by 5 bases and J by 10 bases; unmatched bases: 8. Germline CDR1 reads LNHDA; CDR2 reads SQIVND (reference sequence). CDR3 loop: CASSLRLAGEQFF. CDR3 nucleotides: TGTGCCAGTAGTTTGAGACTAGCAGGAGAGCAGTTCTTC.

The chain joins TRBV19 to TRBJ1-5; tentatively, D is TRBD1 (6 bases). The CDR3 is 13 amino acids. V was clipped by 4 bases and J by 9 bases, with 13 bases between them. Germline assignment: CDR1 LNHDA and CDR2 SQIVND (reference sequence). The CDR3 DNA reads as TGTGCCAGTAGTACAGGGGCCCTTGGGCCCCAGCATTTT. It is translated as CASSTGALGPQHF.

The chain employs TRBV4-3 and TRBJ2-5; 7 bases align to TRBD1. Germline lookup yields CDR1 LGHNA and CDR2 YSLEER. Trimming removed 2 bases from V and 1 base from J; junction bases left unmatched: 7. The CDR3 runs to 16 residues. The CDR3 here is CASSQFTGQAQETQYF. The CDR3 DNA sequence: TGCGCCAGCAGCCAATTTACTGGACAGGCCCAAGAGACCCAGTACTTC.

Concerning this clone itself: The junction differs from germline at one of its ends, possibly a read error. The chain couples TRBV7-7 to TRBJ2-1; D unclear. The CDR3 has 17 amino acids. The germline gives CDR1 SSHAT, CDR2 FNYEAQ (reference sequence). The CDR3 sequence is CASSSSPRRSSYNEQFF. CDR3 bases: TGTGCTAGCAGCTCCTCCCCGCGGCGGAGCTCCTACAATGAGCAGTTCTTC. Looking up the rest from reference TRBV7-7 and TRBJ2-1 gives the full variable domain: GAGVSQSPRYKVTKRGQDVTLRCDPISSHATLYWYQQALGQGPEFLTYFNYEAQPDKSGLPSDRFSAERPEGSISTLTIQRTEQRDSAMYRCASSSSPRRSSYNEQFFGPGTRLTVL.

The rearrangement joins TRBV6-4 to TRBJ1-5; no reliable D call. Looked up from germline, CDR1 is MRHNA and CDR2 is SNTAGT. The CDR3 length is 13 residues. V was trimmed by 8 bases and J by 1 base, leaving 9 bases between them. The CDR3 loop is CASAPRSNQPQHF. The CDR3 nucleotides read TGTGCCAGCGCTCCCCGGAGCAATCAGCCCCAGCATTTT.

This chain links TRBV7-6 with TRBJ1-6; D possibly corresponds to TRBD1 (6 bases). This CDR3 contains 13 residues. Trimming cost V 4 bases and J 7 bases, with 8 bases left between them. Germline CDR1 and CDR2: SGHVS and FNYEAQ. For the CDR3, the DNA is TGTGCCAGCAGCTGGACAGAGAATTCACCCCTCCACTTT. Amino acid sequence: CASSWTENSPLHF. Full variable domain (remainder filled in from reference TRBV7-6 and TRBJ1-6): GAGVSQSPRYKVTKRGQDVALRCDPISGHVSLYWYRQALGQGPEFLTYFNYEAQQDKSGLPNDRFSAERPEGSISTLTIQRTEQRDSAMYRCASSWTENSPLHFGNGTRLTVT.

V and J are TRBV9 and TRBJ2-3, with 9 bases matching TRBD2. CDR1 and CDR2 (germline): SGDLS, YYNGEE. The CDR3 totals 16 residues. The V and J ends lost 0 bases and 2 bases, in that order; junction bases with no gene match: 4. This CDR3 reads CASSVEAGGFTDTQYF. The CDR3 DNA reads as TGTGCCAGCAGCGTAGAGGCGGGGGGGTTCACAGATACGCAGTATTTT.

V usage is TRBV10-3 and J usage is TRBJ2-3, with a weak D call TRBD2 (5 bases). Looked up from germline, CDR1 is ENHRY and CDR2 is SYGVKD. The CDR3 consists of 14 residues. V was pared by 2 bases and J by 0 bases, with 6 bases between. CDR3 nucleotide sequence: TGTGCCATCAGTGAGCGGGGAAGCACAGATACGCAGTATTTT. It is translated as CAISERGSTDTQYF.

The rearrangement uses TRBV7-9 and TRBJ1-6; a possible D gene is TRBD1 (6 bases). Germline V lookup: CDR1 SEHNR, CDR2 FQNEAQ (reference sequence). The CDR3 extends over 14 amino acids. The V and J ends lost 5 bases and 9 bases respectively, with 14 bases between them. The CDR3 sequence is CASSPIQGSSPLHF. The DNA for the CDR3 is TGTGCCAGCAGCCCCATTCAGGGGAGTTCACCCCTCCACTTT.

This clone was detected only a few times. The CDR3 here is CASSLTGSELFF. CDR3 nucleotides: TGTGCCAGCAGTCTGACAGGCTCGGAGCTGTTTTTT. The gene calls are TRBV7-3 and TRBJ2-2; D is perhaps TRBD1 (6 bases). V shed 6 bases and J shed 10 bases, with 12 bases lying between them. CDR1 and CDR2 from the germline V gene are SGHTA and FQGTGA. CDR3 size: 12 residues.

Written as DNA, the CDR3 is TGTGCCAGCAGTGACGCGGGTTCTTACAATGAGCAGTTCTTC. Translation gives CASSDAGSYNEQFF. The chain carries TRBV6-4 and TRBJ2-1, with D perhaps matching TRBD2 (5 bases). V was clipped by 2 bases and J by 4 bases, with 9 bases between them. Germline CDR1 reads MRHNA; CDR2 reads SNTAGT. This CDR3 has 14 residues.